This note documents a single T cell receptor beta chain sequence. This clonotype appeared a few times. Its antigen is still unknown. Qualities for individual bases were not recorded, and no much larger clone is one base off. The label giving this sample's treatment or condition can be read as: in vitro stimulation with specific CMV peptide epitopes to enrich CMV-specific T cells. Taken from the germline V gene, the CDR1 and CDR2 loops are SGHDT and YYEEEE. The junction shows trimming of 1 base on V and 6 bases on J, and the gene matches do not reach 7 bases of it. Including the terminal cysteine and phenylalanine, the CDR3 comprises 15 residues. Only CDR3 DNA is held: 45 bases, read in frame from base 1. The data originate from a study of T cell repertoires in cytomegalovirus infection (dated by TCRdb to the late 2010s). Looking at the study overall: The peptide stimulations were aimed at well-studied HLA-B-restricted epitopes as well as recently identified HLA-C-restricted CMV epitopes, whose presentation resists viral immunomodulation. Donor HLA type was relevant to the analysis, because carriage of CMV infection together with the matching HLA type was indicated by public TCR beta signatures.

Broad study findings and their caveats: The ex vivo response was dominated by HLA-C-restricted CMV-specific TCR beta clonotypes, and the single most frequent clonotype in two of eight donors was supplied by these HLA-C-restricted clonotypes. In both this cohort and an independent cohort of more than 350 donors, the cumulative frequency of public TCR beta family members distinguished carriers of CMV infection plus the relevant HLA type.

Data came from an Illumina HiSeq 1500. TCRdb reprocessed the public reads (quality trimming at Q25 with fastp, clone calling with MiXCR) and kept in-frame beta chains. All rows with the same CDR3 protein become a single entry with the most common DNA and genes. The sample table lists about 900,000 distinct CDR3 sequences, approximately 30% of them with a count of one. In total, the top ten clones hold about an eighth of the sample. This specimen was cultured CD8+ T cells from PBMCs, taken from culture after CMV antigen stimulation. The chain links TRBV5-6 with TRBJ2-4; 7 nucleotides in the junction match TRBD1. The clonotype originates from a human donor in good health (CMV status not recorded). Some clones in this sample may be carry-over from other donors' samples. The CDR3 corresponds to CASSLKDRVGNIQYF. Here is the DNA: TGTGCCAGCAGCTTGAAAGACAGGGTAGGAAACATTCAGTACTTC.